Sequencing of this T cell receptor (beta chain) was carried out in a study of T-cell reconstitution after alpha-beta-depleted transplantation in children. Study outcomes and limitations: A year post-transplant, T-cell counts and diversity derived mostly from newly produced T cells. Recipient T cells and thymic progenitors that survived gave rise to the high TCRbeta diversity observed at day 60 in some patients.

The library targeted TCRbeta and was prepared with unique molecular identifiers. TCRdb reprocessed the PCR reads via MiXCR and lists one record per CDR3 protein. The data contain 300,000 to 350,000 distinct CDR3 sequences, 15% to 20% of them seen just once; the ten biggest clones take up approximately 38%. A few counts support this clonotype. Its target is unknown. Trimming removed 4 bases at V and 2 bases at J, with 7 bases between. The CDR3 loop spans 13 amino acids. Germline V lookup: CDR1 MDHEN, CDR2 SYDVKM. The sample was PBMCs, mostly from graft donor cells, taken 360 days after TCRalphabeta/CD19-depleted stem cell transplant. The receptor comes from a male patient aged 2 to 9 who had a stem cell transplant for acute lymphoblastic leukemia, so the T cells may come from the graft donor. The rearrangement links TRBV28 to TRBJ2-3; no clear D gene. Here the CDR3 reads CASSSPFTDTQYF. The CDR3 DNA sequence: TGTGCCAGCAGTTCCCCCTTCACAGATACGCAGTATTTT.